The entry that follows covers one T cell receptor beta chain sequence. Its antigen is unknown. The CDR3 is made up of 16 amino acids. Trimming took off 0 bases at V and 7 bases at J, with 18 bases between the two ends. The germline CDR1 and CDR2 sequences are DFQATT and SNEGSKA (reference sequence). The TCR cDNA carried a universal primer site and UMIs from 5'RACE template switching. From the 5' RACE reads, TCRdb called clonotypes with MiXCR, one entry per CDR3 protein. The sample gives about 350,000 distinct CDR3 sequences, about 7.8% of which show up once; roughly 18% is in the top ten. The sample originates from a study of T cells after yellow fever vaccination. Study results and caveats: Abundant contaminating clonotypes from the bulk population could appear in FACS-sorted repertoires.

The genes are TRBV20-1 and TRBJ2-2, with D possibly TRBD1 on 5 matching bases. The sample consisted of PBMCs, taken roughly seven weeks after the first yellow fever vaccination. The receptor comes from a young man who received the YFV17D yellow fever vaccine. CDR3 coding DNA: TGCAGTGCTAGAGATCACTTGGCAGGGCTCGGCGGGGAGCTGTTTTTT. Protein sequence: CSARDHLAGLGGELFF.